This TCR beta chain was observed in a study of cytomegalovirus exposure and HLA in healthy donors. Turning to the study itself: There were 90 million to 130 million unique TCR beta sequences, drawn from 150 million to 200 million T cells, in an earlier analysis. Study findings and constraints: When analyzed later, a missense DCLRE1C variant was found to be linked to TCR beta V- and J-gene trimming. The records held CMV serostatus as the only immune exposure information. Roughly uniform sequencing depth across donors was assumed, possibly incorrectly.

On this clone itself: Its antigen is undetermined.

Use of 60 Vbeta and 13 Jbeta primers characterized the PCR. Measured with immunoSEQ multiplex PCR; TCRdb has only the in-frame clones, and not every one. The data contain under 150,000 clones, 70% to 85% of them singletons. Trimming cost V 3 bases and J 7 bases, with 12 bases left between them. Germline CDR1 reads MNHEY; CDR2 reads SMNVEV (reference sequence). The CDR3 length is 14 residues. The V and J genes are TRBV27 and TRBJ2-2; a weak D match, TRBD2 (7 bases). Sequenced sample: PBMCs. The source of this sequence is a woman aged 18-29 years in good health and CMV-seronegative. The CDR3 spells CASSFRGAIGELFF. The CDR3 coding sequence is TGTGCCAGCAGTTTTCGGGGGGCGATCGGGGAGCTGTTTTTT.